This T cell receptor (beta chain) was recorded in a study of vaccination effects on CD4 cells after COVID-19. Germline lookup yields CDR1 SGHTA and CDR2 FQGNSA. The CDR3 extends over 15 amino acids. After removal of 4 bases from V and 2 bases from J, the junction contained 4 bases not matched to a gene. Overall study results and limits: There was only 1 of 255 vaccine-induced clones in healthy vaccinees that cross-reacted with common cold coronaviruses.

Sequenced by immunoSEQ multiplex PCR; TCRdb stores in-frame clones only, minus some. The sample holds roughly 75,000 clones, roughly three quarters seen once. Comment on this clone: Antigen specificity is unknown.

Before any sequencing was done, the ViraFEST assay used viral peptide pools to expand antigen-specific CD4+ T cells. Once cultured for 10 days, the cells underwent separation to obtain CD4+ T cells. The study found no prior SARS-CoV-2 infection in the vaccine recipients, who tested negative for nucleocapsid antibodies. The sequencing here drew on CD4+ T cells from PBMCs cultured with HCoV-OC43 spike peptides, taken before COVID-19 vaccination. The subset denotes: HCoV-OC43 spike overlapping peptide pool stimulation. The chain couples TRBV7-2 to TRBJ2-3, with 9 nucleotides matching TRBD1. This clonotype was sampled from a human donor who received a COVID-19 vaccine. The CDR3 coding sequence is TGTGCCAGCAGCTCATGGACAGGGGCCACAGATACGCAGTATTTT. Translating it yields CASSSWTGATDTQYF. Supplemented by reference TRBV7-2 and TRBJ2-3, the full variable domain reads GAGVSQSPSNKVTEKGKDVELRCDPISGHTALYWYRQSLGQGLEFLIYFQGNSAPDKSGLPSDRFSAERTGGSVSTLTIQRTQQEDSAVYLCASSSWTGATDTQYFGPGTRLTVL.